Sequencing of this TCR beta chain was carried out in a study of cytomegalovirus exposure and HLA in healthy donors. Study conclusions and caveats: The finding came from a later analysis; first-cohort TCR clusters tended to co-occur in the 95 to 150 validation repertoires. It was 150 to 200 TCR beta chains that were listed as cytomegalovirus-associated. The CMV antigen specificity of a few CMV-associated chains was confirmed through in vitro analysis.

Notes on this clone: What it binds is unknown.

Clones were read by immunoSEQ multiplex PCR, and TCRdb kept only the in-frame ones, dropping some. The repertoire holds 66,000 or so clones, with 95% to 98% as singletons. Separation from the 666-subject first cohort characterized the roughly 120-subject validation cohort, to which the donors belonged. After removal of 0 bases from V and 4 bases from J, the junction contained 2 bases not matched to a gene. The CDR3 spans 16 residues. Germline CDR1 is SGHDT and CDR2 is YYEEEE. The receptor's source is a young woman in good health and CMV-seropositive. The sample comprised PBMCs. The chain recombines TRBV5-6 with TRBJ2-7, with 15 bases that match TRBD2. The CDR3 sequence is CASSLAGTSGGYEQYF. The CDR3 DNA is TGTGCCAGCAGCTTGGCTGGGACTAGCGGGGGGTACGAGCAGTACTTC.